The source of this T cell receptor (beta chain) is a study of human T cells and chemical hapten exposure (dated by TCRdb to 2020 to 2022). Turning to the overall study: For sensitization, 2% DPC in acetone was applied to a roughly 2 cm by roughly 2 cm area of upper inner arm skin. Patients additionally received weekly therapeutic DPC doses to the scalp throughout the roughly 24-week study period. Patch testing was performed on the upper back with Finn chambers containing 0.01% DPC, and the patch tests were scored after 6 days according to International Contact Dermatitis Research Group standards. The mostly female patient cohort included alopecia areata with under or over 50% scalp involvement, alopecia totalis and alopecia universalis. Libraries were combined into a pool for sequencing, and differences in TCR yield between samples came mainly from small differences in library volumes within the pool. This study followed changes in the peripheral blood TCR repertoire in vivo during primary and secondary sensitization of alopecia patients to the hapten diphenylcyclopropenone (DPC). Patient blood was sampled pre-sensitization (week 0) and at 2, 6 and about 24 weeks after DPC sensitization. For TCR sequencing, blood came from 25 to 35 alopecia patients at anywhere from one to four time points (pre-sensitization, 2, 6 and 24 weeks).

Receptors were amplified or captured by RACE. The sequencing machine was a NextSeq 500. During library preparation, unique molecular identifiers were attached to individual cDNA molecules so that TCRs could be counted quantitatively and reproducibly. Both TCR alpha and TCR beta chains were sequenced from each blood RNA sample. The paper's data handling went like this. A median of about 100,000 TCRs per sample was observed, with a range of about 23,224 to 690,600. V, J and CDR3 annotation of the TCR reads was carried out using the Decombinator software suite. To make PS versus PT1 abundance plots, every sample was subsampled to the same number of TCRs (28,000). Expanded TCRs were defined as absent before sensitization and observed at least eight times at the 2-week time point. TCRdb trimmed the raw reads at Q25, called clones with MiXCR and kept productive beta chains. Rows matching on CDR3 protein sequence are summarized as one entry with the most common DNA and genes. The V and J calls reflect TCRdb's pipeline rather than the authors' work. Across this sample there are roughly 110,000 distinct CDR3 sequences, with 12% seen only once. The ten largest clonotypes hold over 1.5% of the sample.

This clonotype has a handful of counts. Its target antigen remains unknown. The record has no base qualities; no much larger clone is one base away. General study outcomes and caveats: After repeated subsampling, the strength of the expansion versus patch-test correlation and the threshold at which it became significant changed. Significantly more large CDR3 similarity clusters were formed by expanded TCRs than by pre-sensitization or healthy control sets, consistent with antigen-driven responses. Alopecia, a presumed autoimmune disease, was present in all patients, so the immune response of the patients might differ from that of healthy individuals. No change with DPC sensitization was found in the number of TCRs above 1 in 1000 frequency, and no evidence of global repertoire structure alterations was found. Patch test score correlated positively with the number of PT1 expanded TCRs, reaching significance at thresholds 8, 16 and 32 but not at 4.

Taken with the paper, the label for time point translates to: pre-sensitization, week 0. Per the publication, the treatment or condition label means: therapeutic diphenylcyclopropenone sensitization with weekly scalp DPC. Blood at each patch-test visit was drawn before the patch test was applied. Eligible patients were aged 18 to 70, diagnosed with alopecia, deemed suitable for DPC therapy, and excluded if pregnant. Total RNA was isolated from unfractionated whole blood collected in Tempus Blood RNA tubes. There are 14 amino acids in the CDR3, from cysteine to phenylalanine inclusive. Only the CDR3 portion is preserved as DNA: 42 bases, with reading frame beginning at the first base. The germline ends are 12 bases apart after V is trimmed by 1 base and J by 6 bases. Sequences LGHDT (CDR1) and YNNKEL (CDR2) are obtained from the germline V gene (reference sequence).

Sequenced here: whole blood, sampled in connection with sensitization to the hapten diphenylcyclopropenone (DPC). The chain is assembled from TRBV3-1 and TRBJ1-2; a tentative D call is TRBD1 (6 bases match). This sequence originates from a woman in her forties or fifties with alopecia areata. Some clones in this sample may be carry-over from other donors' samples. The base sequence is TGTGCCAGCAGCCAAGGCCAGGGGAGAAATGGCTACACCTTC. Translation gives CASSQGQGRNGYTF.